These T cell receptor beta chains were read from a single sample in a study of blood T cells in healthy people across ages. TCRdb processed the 5' RACE reads anew with MiXCR; each CDR3 protein has one entry. The table has roughly 560,000 distinct CDR3 sequences, under 30% seen once. This sample was shared with a second study, whose subject was T cells of mothers and their children.

Sequences were obtained from blood. Receptors were obtained from a boy aged 5-17 years in good health. Both conserved end residues are part of each CDR3. The D gene is left open where the match is weak. Not every row has a clone size; where given, it reads once, few, many or a size class.

D gene	clone size	V gene	J gene	CDR3 protein	CDR3 DNA
NA	few	TRBV19	TRBJ2-1	CASSTQGVSYNEQFF	TGTGCCAGTAGTACTCAGGGTGTGTCCTACAATGAGCAGTTCTTC
TRBD2	NA	TRBV28	TRBJ2-1	CASNTVEGGGFYNEQFF	TGTGCCAGCAACACAGTGGAGGGCGGGGGGTTTTACAATGAGCAGTTCTTC
TRBD1	few	TRBV5-1	TRBJ1-1	CASSGTGGTEALF	TGCGCCAGCTCCGGGACAGGGGGCACTGAAGCTCTCTTT
TRBD2	NA	TRBV28	TRBJ2-5	CASTRLTSALETQYF	TGTGCCAGCACCCGATTGACTAGCGCCCTTGAGACCCAGTACTTC
NA	few	TRBV20-1	TRBJ2-1	CSARPERRSSYNEQFF	TGCAGTGCTAGACCCGAGCGGAGGAGCTCCTACAATGAGCAGTTCTTC
NA	NA	TRBV5-1	TRBJ2-1	CASSLYRTANEQFF	TGCGCCAGCAGCTTGTACAGAACCGCCAATGAGCAGTTCTTC
NA	once	TRBV14	TRBJ2-5	CASSHGREQYF	TGTGCCAGCAGCCACGGTAGAGAGCAGTACTTC
NA	NA	TRBV4-1	TRBJ1-2	CASSLIFGNNYGYTF	TGCGCCAGCAGCCTTATTTTCGGGAACAACTATGGCTACACCTTC
NA	NA	TRBV4-3	TRBJ2-5	CASSQEAGEGETQYF	TGCGCCAGCAGCCAAGAGGCAGGGGAGGGCGAGACCCAGTACTTC
TRBD1	few	TRBV5-1	TRBJ2-6	CASSLEQGSGANVLTF	TGCGCCAGCAGCTTGGAACAGGGGTCTGGGGCCAACGTCCTGACTTTC
NA	NA	TRBV6-1	TRBJ2-1	CASSRPTGSDEQFF	TGTGCCAGCAGTCGCCCAACAGGGTCGGACGAGCAGTTCTTC
NA	few	TRBV29-1	TRBJ2-5	CSVVYDLQQETQYF	TGCAGCGTTGTATACGACTTGCAACAAGAGACCCAGTACTTC
TRBD1	NA	TRBV20-1	TRBJ1-6	CSAREGTGSAYNSPLHF	TGCAGTGCTAGAGAAGGGACAGGGAGCGCCTATAATTCACCCCTCCACTTT
NA	NA	TRBV4-3	TRBJ1-4	CASRRSPTTNEKLFF	TGCGCCAGCAGGCGCAGTCCCACAACTAATGAAAAACTGTTTTTT
TRBD1	few	TRBV30	TRBJ1-2	CASGQGGGYTF	TGTGCATCGGGACAGGGAGGCGGCTACACCTTC
NA	few	TRBV11-2	TRBJ2-7	CASSLSGTSSYEQYF	TGTGCCAGCAGCTTAAGTGGGACCTCATCCTACGAGCAGTACTTC
TRBD2	NA	TRBV11-1	TRBJ2-1	CASSLVLSGGVNEQFF	TGTGCCAGCAGCTTAGTTCTTAGCGGGGGGGTTAATGAGCAGTTCTTC
NA	few	TRBV6-2/TRBV6-3	TRBJ2-5	CASGTLETQYF	TGTGCCAGCGGTACCTTGGAGACCCAGTACTTC
TRBD1	many	TRBV28	TRBJ2-7	CASSLGQNEQYF	TGTGCCAGCAGTTTGGGACAGAACGAGCAGTACTTC
NA	few	TRBV3-1	TRBJ2-1	CASSQGALGVSSYNEQFF	TGTGCCAGCAGCCAAGGTGCTTTGGGGGTTAGCTCCTACAATGAGCAGTTCTTC
NA	NA	TRBV27	TRBJ2-7	CASSLGPGHEQYF	TGTGCCAGCAGTTTAGGGCCAGGGCACGAGCAGTACTTC
TRBD1	NA	TRBV4-2	TRBJ2-3	CASSQRQGETDTQYF	TGTGCCAGCAGCCAAAGACAGGGGGAAACAGATACGCAGTATTTT
NA	NA	TRBV12-5	TRBJ2-1	CASGSRKGASYNEQFF	TGTGCTAGTGGCTCCAGGAAAGGGGCCTCCTACAATGAGCAGTTCTTC
NA	few	TRBV6-2/TRBV6-3	TRBJ2-1	CASSLAGASYNEQFF	TGTGCCAGCAGTTTGGCTGGGGCTTCCTACAATGAGCAGTTCTTC
NA	NA	TRBV4-3	TRBJ2-3	CTSSQEPVRADTQYF	TGCACCAGCAGCCAAGAGCCAGTTAGGGCGGATACGCAGTATTTT
NA	few	TRBV12-3/TRBV12-4	TRBJ2-7	CASSFGAGLSYEQYF	TGTGCCAGCAGTTTTGGGGCAGGTCTCTCCTACGAGCAGTACTTC
NA	few	TRBV27	TRBJ2-5	CASRVGQGETQYF	TGTGCCAGCAGAGTGGGACAAGGAGAGACCCAGTACTTC
NA	few	TRBV11-2	TRBJ1-1	CASSTRRVTEAFF	TGTGCCAGCAGCACCCGCAGAGTAACTGAAGCTTTCTTT
TRBD2	NA	TRBV5-1	TRBJ2-7	CASSRLAGGSEQYF	TGCGCCAGCAGCCGACTAGCGGGAGGGTCCGAGCAGTACTTC
TRBD2	NA	TRBV7-2	TRBJ2-6	CASSFTLAGFRSGANVLTF	TGTGCCAGCAGCTTTACCTTAGCGGGGTTCCGCTCTGGGGCCAACGTCCTGACTTTC
NA	few	TRBV20-1	TRBJ1-2	CSASPGGRWGGYTF	TGCAGTGCTAGCCCCGGAGGCCGCTGGGGAGGCTACACCTTC
NA	few	TRBV4-2	TRBJ2-5	CASSQERGEAETQYF	TGTGCCAGCAGCCAAGAAAGGGGGGAGGCAGAGACCCAGTACTTC
TRBD1	few	TRBV20-1	TRBJ1-1	CSARRTGQASEAFF	TGCAGTGCTCGACGGACAGGGCAGGCCTCTGAAGCTTTCTTT
NA	few	TRBV4-3	TRBJ1-6	CASSQVAGDSPLHF	TGCGCCAGCAGCCAAGTGGCAGGGGATTCACCCCTCCACTTT
TRBD2	NA	TRBV10-3	TRBJ2-3	CAISDNFGVAGDVQYF	TGTGCCATCAGTGATAATTTTGGGGTAGCGGGAGACGTACAGTATTTT
NA	NA	TRBV5-1	TRBJ1-1	CASSRSGGYTEAFF	TGCGCCAGCAGCAGGTCGGGGGGCTACACTGAAGCTTTCTTT
NA	NA	TRBV9	TRBJ1-3	CASSEGLFSGNTIYF	TGTGCCAGCAGCGAGGGACTCTTCTCTGGAAACACCATATATTTT
NA	few	TRBV10-3	TRBJ2-2	CAISEWGLNTGELFF	TGTGCCATCAGTGAGTGGGGACTTAACACCGGGGAGCTGTTTTTT
TRBD1	NA	TRBV5-1	TRBJ1-2	CASSADRGTGYTF	TGCGCCAGCAGCGCGGACAGGGGGACTGGCTACACCTTC
TRBD2	few	TRBV20-1	TRBJ2-3	CSANLAGVDTQYF	TGCAGTGCTAACTTAGCGGGCGTAGATACGCAGTATTTT
NA	NA	TRBV20-1	TRBJ1-1	CSARAVSYTEAFF	TGCAGTGCTAGAGCCGTGTCCTACACTGAAGCTTTCTTT
NA	NA	TRBV2	TRBJ1-5	CASSVGGGFNQLQHF	TGTGCCAGCAGTGTAGGTGGGGGGTTTAATCAGCTCCAACATTTT
TRBD2	NA	TRBV6-4	TRBJ2-3	CASSELAGASGTDTQYF	TGTGCCAGCAGTGAACTAGCGGGGGCAAGCGGTACAGATACGCAGTATTTT
NA	NA	TRBV20-1	TRBJ2-5	CSARTGWETQYF	TGCAGTGCTAGGACAGGCTGGGAGACCCAGTACTTC
NA	NA	TRBV7-2	TRBJ2-5	CASSLNGRTQYF	TGTGCCAGCAGCTTAAACGGTCGGACCCAGTACTTC
TRBD1	NA	TRBV10-3	TRBJ2-1	CATLKGQGNNEQFF	TGTGCCACCTTAAAAGGACAGGGCAACAATGAGCAGTTCTTC
NA	few	TRBV7-6	TRBJ2-3	CASSLDRSDTQYF	TGTGCCAGCAGCTTAGATCGTTCAGATACGCAGTATTTT
NA	many	TRBV4-3	TRBJ2-3	CASSREGVGADTDTQYF	TGCGCCAGCAGCCGGGAGGGGGTTGGAGCCGACACAGATACGCAGTATTTT
NA	NA	TRBV7-2	TRBJ1-4	CAGSLTPSATNEKLFF	TGTGCCGGCAGCTTAACACCCAGCGCAACTAATGAAAAACTGTTTTTT
TRBD1	few	TRBV19	TRBJ1-5	CASSTQGPGEPQHF	TGTGCCAGTAGTACACAGGGGCCTGGGGAGCCCCAGCATTTT
TRBD2	NA	TRBV4-2	TRBJ2-1	CASSQSGTSGSDEQFF	TGTGCCAGCAGCCAATCTGGGACTAGCGGGAGCGATGAGCAGTTCTTC
TRBD2	NA	TRBV16	TRBJ2-5	CACSHPTTNSGIETQYF	TGTGCCTGCAGCCACCCAACCACTAATAGCGGGATTGAGACCCAGTACTTC
TRBD1	NA	TRBV7-2	TRBJ1-1	CASSHRGQYTGAFF	TGTGCCAGCAGCCACAGGGGGCAATATACTGGAGCTTTCTTT